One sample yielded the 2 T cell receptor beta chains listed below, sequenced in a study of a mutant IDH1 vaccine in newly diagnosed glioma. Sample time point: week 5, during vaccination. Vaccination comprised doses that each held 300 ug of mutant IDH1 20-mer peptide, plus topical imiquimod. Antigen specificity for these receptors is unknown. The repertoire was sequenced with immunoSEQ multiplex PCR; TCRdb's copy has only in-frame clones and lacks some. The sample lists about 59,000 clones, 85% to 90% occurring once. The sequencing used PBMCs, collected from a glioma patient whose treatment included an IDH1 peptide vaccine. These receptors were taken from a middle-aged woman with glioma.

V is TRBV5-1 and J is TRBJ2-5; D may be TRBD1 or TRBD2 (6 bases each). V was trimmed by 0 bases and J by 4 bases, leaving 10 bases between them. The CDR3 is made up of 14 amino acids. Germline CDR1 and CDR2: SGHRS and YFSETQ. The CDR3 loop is CASSLEGGGETQYF. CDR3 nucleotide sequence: TGCGCCAGCAGCTTGGAAGGGGGAGGAGAGACCCAGTACTTC.

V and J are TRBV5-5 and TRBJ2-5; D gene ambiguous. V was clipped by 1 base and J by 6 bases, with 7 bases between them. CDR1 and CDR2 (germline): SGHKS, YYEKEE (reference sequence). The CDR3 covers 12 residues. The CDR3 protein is CASSLKGQTQYF. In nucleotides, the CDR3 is TGTGCCAGCAGCTTGAAAGGACAGACCCAGTACTTC.